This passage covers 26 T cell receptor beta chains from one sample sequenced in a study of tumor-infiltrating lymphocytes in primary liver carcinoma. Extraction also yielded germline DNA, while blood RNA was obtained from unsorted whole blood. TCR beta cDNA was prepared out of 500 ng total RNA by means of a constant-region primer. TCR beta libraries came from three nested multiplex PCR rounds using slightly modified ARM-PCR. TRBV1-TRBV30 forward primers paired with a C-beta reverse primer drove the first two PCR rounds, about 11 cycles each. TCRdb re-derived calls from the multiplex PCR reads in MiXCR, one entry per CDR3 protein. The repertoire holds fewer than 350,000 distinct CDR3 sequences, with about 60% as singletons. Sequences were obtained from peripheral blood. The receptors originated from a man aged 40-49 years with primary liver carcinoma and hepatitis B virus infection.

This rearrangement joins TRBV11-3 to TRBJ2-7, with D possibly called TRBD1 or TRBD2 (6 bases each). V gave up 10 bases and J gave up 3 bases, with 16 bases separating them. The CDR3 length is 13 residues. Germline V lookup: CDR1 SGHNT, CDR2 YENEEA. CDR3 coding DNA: TGTGCCATCTCTGCGGGACAACTCTACGAGCAGTACTTC. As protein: CAISAGQLYEQYF.

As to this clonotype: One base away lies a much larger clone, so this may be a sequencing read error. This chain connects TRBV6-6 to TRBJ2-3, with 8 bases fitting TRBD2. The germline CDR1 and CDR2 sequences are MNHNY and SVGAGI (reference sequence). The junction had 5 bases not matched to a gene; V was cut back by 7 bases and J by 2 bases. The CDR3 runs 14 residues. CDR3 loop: CASMSLADTDTQYF. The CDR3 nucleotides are TGTGCCAGCATGTCACTAGCGGACACAGATACGCAGTATTTT.

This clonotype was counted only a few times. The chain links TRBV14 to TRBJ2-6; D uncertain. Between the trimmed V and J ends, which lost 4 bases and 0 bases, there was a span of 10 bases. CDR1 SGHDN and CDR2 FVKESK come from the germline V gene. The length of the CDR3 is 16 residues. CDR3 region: CASSLLLDSGANVLTF. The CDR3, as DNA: TGTGCCAGCAGCCTCCTACTCGACTCTGGGGCCAACGTCCTGACTTTC.

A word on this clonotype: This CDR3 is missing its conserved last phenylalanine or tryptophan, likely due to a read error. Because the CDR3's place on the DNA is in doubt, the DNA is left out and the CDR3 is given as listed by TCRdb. CDR3 residues: CSVEEWDRGVDEQYI. The chain joins TRBV29-1 to TRBJ2-7; TRBD1 is the table's D call, not checked against the DNA. Termini included, the CDR3 measures 15 amino acids. Germline CDR1 SQVTM, CDR2 ANQGSEA.

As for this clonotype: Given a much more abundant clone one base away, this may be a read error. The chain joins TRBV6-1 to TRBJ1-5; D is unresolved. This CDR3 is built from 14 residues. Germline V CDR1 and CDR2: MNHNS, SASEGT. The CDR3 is CASRVPNSKQPQHF. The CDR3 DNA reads TGTGCCAGCAGGGTTCCGAATAGCAAACAGCCCCAGCATTTT.

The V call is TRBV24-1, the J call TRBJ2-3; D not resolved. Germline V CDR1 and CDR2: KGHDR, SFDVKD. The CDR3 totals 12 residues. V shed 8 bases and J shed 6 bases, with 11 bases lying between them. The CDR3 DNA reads TGTGCCACCATCGGGTTGGGGGATACGCAGTATTTT. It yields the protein CATIGLGDTQYF.

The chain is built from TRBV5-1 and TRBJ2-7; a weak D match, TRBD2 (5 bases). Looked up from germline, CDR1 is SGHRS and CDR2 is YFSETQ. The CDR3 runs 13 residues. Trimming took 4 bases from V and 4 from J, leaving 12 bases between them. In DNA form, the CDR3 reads TGCGCCAGCAGCCCCTACAGCGGTTACGAGCAGTACTTC. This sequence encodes CASSPYSGYEQYF.

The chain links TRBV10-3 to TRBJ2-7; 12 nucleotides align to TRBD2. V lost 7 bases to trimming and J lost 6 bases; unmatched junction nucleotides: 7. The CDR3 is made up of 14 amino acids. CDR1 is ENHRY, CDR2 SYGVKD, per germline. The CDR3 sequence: CAITPGLAGREQYF. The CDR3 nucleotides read TGTGCCATCACTCCGGGACTAGCGGGTCGCGAGCAGTACTTC.

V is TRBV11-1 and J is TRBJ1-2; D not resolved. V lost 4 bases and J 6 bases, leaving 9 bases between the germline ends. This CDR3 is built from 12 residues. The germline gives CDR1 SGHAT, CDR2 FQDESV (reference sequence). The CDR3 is CASSSVGNGYTF. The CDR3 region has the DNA TGTGCCAGCAGCTCAGTCGGGAATGGCTACACCTTC. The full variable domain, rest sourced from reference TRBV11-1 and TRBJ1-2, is EAEVAQSPRYKITEKSQAVAFWCDPISGHATLYWYRQILGQGPELLVQFQDESVVDDSQLPKDRFSAERLKGVDSTLKIQPAELGDSAMYLCASSSVGNGYTFGSGTRLTVV.

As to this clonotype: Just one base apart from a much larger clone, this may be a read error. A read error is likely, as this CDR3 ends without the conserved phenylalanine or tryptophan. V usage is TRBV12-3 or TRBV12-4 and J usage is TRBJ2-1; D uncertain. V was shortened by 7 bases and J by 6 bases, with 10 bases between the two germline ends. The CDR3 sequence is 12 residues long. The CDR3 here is CASTSNSNEQFS. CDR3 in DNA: TGTGCCAGCACCTCAAATAGCAATGAGCAGTTCTCC.

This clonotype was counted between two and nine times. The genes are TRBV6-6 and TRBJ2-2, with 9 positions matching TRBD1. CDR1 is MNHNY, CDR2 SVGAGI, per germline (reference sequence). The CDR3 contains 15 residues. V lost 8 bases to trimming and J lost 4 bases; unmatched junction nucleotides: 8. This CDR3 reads CASGPGQGSTGELFF. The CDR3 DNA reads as TGTGCCAGCGGTCCGGGACAGGGAAGCACCGGGGAGCTGTTTTTT.

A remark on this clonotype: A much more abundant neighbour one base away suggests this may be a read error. The CDR3 protein is CASSSPTTCSRGREQYF. The CDR3 DNA sequence: TGTGCCAGCAGTTCCCCAACAACATGTAGTCGTGGGCGCGAGCAGTACTTC. The rearrangement uses TRBV12-3 or TRBV12-4 and TRBJ2-7; no firm D call. The CDR3 is 17 residues long. The V end was cut by 4 bases, the J end by 6 bases, with 25 bases between.

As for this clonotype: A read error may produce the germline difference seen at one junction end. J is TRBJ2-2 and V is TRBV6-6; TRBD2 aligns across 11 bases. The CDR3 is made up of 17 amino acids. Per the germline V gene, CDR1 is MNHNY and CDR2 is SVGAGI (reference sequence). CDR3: CASRSTSGRISGGKLFF. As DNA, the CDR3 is TGTGCCAGCAGATCTACTAGCGGGAGAATTAGCGGCGGGAAGCTGTTTTTC.

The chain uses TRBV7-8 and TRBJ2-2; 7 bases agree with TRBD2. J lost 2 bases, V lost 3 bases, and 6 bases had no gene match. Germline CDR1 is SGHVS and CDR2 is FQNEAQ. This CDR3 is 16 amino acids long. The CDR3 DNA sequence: TGTGCCAGCAGCTTGGTCCTAGCGGCTAACACCGGGGAGCTGTTTTTT. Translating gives CASSLVLAANTGELFF.

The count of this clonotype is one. The CDR3 coding sequence is TGTGCCTGGAGTGTACCCGGGAGCACTGGGCAGTTCTTC. This sequence encodes CAWSVPGSTGQFF. The chain uses TRBV30 and TRBJ2-1, with a possible D match to TRBD2 (6 bases). There are 13 residues in the CDR3. Germline values: CDR1 GTSNPN, CDR2 SVGIG (reference sequence). V dropped 0 bases and J dropped 12 bases, with 15 bases sitting between them.

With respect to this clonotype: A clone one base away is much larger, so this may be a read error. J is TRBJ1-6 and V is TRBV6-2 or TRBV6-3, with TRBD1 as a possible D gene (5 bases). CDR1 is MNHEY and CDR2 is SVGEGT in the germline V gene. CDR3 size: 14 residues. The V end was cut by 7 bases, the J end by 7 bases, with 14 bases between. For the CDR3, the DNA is TGTGCCAGCAAAACCGGGACCGTGAATTCACCCCTCCACTTT. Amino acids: CASKTGTVNSPLHF.

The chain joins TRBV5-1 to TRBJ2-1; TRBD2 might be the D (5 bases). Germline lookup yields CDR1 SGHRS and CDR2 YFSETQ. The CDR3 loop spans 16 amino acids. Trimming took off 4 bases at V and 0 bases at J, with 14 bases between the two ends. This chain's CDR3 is CASSQRADRSYNEQFF. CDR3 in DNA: TGCGCCAGCAGCCAAAGAGCGGACCGCTCCTACAATGAGCAGTTCTTC.

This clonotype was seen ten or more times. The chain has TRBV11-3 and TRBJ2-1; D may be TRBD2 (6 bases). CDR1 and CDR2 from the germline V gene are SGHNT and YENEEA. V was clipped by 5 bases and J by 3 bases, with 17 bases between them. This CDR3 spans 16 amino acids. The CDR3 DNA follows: TGTGCCAGCAGCCCCGGACCACGGGAGTACTACAATGAGCAGTTCTTC. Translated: CASSPGPREYYNEQFF.

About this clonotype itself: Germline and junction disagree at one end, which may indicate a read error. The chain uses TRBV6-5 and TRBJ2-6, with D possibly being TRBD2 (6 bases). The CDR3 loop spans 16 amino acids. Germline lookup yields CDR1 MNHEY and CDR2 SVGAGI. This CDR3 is CTSSYGGGSGANVLTF. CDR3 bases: TGTACCAGCAGTTACGGTGGGGGGTCCGGGGCCAACGTCCTGACTTTC.

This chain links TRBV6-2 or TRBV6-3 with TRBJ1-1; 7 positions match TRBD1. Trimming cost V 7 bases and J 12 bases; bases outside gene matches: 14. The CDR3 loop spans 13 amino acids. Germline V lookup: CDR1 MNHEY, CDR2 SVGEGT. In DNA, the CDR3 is TGTGCCAGCAAGAACCGGGACAGTGTCCGAACTTTCTTT. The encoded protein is CASKNRDSVRTFF.

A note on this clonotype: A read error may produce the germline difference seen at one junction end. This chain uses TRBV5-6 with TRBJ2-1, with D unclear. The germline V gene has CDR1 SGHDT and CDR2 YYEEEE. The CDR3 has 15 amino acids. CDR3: CASSSESTLYNQQFF. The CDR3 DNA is TGTGCCAGCAGCAGCGAGAGTACCCTCTACAATCAGCAGTTCTTC.

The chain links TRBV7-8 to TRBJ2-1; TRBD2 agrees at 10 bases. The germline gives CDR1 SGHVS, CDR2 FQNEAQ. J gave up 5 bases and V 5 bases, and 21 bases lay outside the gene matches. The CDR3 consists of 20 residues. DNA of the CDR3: TGTGCCAGCAGCCCCCCCAGGGTTTTGGGAGCGGGAGGGCGGGACAATGAGCAGTTCTTC. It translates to CASSPPRVLGAGGRDNEQFF.

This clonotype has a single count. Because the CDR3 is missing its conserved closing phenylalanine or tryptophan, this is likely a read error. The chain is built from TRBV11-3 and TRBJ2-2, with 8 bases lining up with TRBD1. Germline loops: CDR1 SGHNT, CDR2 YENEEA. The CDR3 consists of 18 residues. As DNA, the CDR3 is TGTGCCAGCAGCTTAAGTCTTTCTCTGGCAGGGGGCACCGGGGAACTGTTTCTT. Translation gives CASSLSLSLAGGTGELFL.

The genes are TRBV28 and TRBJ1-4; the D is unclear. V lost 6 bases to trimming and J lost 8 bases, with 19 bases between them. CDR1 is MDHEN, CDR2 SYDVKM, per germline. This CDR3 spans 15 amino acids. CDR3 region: CASRPSHGLNEKLFF. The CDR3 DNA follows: TGTGCCAGCAGGCCTTCACATGGACTCAACGAAAAACTGTTTTTT.

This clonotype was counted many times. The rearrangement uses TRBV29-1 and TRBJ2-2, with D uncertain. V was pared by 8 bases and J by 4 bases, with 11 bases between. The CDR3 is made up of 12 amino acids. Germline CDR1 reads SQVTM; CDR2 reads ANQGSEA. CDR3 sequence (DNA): TGCAGCCTCCGGGCCCTCACCGGGGAGCTGTTTTTT. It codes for CSLRALTGELFF.

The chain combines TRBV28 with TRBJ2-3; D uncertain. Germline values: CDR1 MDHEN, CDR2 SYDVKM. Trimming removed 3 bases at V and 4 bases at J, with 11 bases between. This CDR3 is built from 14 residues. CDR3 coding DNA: TGTGCCAGCAGTTTTACCTCGGGCGCAGATACGCAGTATTTT. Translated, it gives CASSFTSGADTQYF.